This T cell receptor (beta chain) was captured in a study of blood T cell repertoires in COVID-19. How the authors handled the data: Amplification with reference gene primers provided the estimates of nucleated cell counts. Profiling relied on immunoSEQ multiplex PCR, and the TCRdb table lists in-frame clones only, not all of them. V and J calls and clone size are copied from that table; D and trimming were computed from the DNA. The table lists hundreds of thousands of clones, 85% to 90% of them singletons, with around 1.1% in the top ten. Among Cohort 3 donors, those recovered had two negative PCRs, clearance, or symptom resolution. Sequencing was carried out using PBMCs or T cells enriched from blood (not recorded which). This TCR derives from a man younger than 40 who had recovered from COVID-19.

This chain's CDR3 is CASSLQREVYNEQFF. The CDR3 region has the DNA TGTGCCAGCAGTCTTCAGCGGGAGGTTTACAATGAGCAGTTCTTC. V and J are TRBV7-9 and TRBJ2-1; 9 bases align to TRBD2. The CDR3 contains 15 residues. The V and J ends lost 6 bases and 4 bases, in that order; junction bases with no gene match: 7. Germline V gene sequence: CDR1 SEHNR, CDR2 FQNEAQ (reference sequence).